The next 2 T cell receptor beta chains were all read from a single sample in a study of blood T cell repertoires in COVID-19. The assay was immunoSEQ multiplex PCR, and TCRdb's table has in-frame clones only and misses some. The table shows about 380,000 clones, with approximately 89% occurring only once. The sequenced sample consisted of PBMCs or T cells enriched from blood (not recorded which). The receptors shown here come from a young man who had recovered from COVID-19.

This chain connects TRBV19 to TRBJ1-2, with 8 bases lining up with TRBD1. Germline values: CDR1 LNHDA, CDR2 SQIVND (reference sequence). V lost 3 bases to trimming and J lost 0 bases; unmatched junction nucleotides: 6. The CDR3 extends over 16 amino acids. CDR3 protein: CASSMGAGGANYGYTF. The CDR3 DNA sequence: TGTGCCAGTAGTATGGGGGCAGGGGGCGCTAACTATGGCTACACCTTC.

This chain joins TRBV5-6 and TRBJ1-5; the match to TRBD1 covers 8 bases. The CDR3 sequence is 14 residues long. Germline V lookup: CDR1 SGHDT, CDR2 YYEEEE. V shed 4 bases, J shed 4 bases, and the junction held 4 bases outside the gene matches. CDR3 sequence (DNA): TGTGCCAGCAGCCTGGACAGGGTGAATCAGCCCCAGCATTTT. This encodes CASSLDRVNQPQHF.